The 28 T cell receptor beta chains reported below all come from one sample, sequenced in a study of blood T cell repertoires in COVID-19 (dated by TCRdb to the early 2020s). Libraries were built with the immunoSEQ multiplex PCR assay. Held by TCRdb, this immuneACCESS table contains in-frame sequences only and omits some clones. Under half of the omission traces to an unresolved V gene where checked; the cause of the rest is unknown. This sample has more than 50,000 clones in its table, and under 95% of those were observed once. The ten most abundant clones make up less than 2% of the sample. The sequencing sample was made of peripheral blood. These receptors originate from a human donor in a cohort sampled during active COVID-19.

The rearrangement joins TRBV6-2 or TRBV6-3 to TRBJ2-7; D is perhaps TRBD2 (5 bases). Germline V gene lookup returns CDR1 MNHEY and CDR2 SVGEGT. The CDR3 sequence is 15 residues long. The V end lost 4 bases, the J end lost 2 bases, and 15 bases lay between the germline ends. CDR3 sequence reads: CASSLEPGGPYEQYF. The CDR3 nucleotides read TGTGCCAGCAGTTTGGAGCCAGGAGGACCCTACGAGCAGTACTTC.

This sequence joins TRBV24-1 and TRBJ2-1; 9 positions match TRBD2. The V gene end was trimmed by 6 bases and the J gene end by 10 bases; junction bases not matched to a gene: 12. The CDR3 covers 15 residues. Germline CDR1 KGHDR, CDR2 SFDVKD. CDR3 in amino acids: CATSRGLAGIGEQFF. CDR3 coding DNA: TGTGCCACCAGTCGTGGGCTAGCGGGAATTGGGGAGCAGTTCTTC.

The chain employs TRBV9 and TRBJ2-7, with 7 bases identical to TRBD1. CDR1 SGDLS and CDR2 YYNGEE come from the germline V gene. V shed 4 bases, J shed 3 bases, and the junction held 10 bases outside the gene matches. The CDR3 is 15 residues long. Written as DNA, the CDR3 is TGTGCCAGCAGCCCCGCCGGGACAGCTTACTACGAGCAGTACTTC. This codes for CASSPAGTAYYEQYF.

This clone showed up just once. The CDR3, as DNA: TGTGCCAGCAGTTTAATAGTGGGACAAGCCTACGAGCAGTACTTC. Its protein is CASSLIVGQAYEQYF. This chain uses TRBV27 with TRBJ2-7; possibly TRBD1 for D (6 bases). CDR1 and CDR2 (germline): MNHEY, SMNVEV (reference sequence). This CDR3 has 15 amino acids. The germline V and J ends were trimmed by 2 bases and 2 bases, with 13 bases remaining between them.

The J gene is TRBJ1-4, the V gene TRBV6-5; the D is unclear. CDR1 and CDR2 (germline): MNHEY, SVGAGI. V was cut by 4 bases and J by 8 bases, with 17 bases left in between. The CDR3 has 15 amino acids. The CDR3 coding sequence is TGTGCCAGCAGTTCCCCCAGGTCCTCGGGGGAAAAACTGTTTTTT. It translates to CASSSPRSSGEKLFF.

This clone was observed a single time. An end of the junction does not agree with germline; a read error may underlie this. Here the CDR3 reads CASSLDRENTIYF. In nucleotides, the CDR3 is TGTGCCAGCAGCCTAGACAGGGAAAACACCATATATTTT. The V gene is TRBV11-3, the J gene TRBJ1-3, with TRBD1 matching over 7 bases. CDR1 is SGHNT, CDR2 YENEEA, per germline. The CDR3 loop spans 13 amino acids.

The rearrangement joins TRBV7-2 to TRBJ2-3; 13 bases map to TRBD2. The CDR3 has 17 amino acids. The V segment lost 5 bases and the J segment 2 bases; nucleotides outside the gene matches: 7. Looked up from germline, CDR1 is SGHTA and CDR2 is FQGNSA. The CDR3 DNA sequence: TGTGCCAGCAGCCGCAGACTAGCGGGAGGAACCACAGATACGCAGTATTTT. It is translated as CASSRRLAGGTTDTQYF.

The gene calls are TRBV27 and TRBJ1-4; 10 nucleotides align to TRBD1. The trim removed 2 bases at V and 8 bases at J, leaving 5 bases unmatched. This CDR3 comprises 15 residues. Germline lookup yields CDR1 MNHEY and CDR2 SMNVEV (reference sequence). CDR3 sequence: CASSLDRGRGEKLFF. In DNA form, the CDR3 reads TGTGCCAGCAGTTTAGACAGGGGGCGCGGAGAAAAACTGTTTTTT.

This chain's CDR3 is CASSQEAQAGQPQHF. Written as DNA, the CDR3 is TGCGCCAGCAGCCAAGAGGCGCAGGCGGGGCAGCCCCAGCATTTT. The rearrangement links TRBV4-3 to TRBJ1-5, with D unresolved. In germline, CDR1 is LGHNA, CDR2 YSLEER. The CDR3 is 15 amino acids. The V end lost 0 bases, the J end lost 7 bases, and 13 bases lay between the germline ends.

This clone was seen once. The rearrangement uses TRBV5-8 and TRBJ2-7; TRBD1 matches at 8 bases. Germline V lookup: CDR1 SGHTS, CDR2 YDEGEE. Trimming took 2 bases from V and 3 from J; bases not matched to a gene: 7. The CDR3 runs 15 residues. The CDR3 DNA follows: TGTGCCAGCAGCTTAAGGGGACAGGCACGCTACGAGCAGTACTTC. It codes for CASSLRGQARYEQYF.

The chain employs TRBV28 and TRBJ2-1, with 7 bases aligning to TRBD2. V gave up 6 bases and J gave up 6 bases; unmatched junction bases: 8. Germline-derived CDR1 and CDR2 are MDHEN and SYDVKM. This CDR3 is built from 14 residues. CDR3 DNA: TGTGCCAGCAGCTCGTGGCGGGGGAGCAATGAGCAGTTCTTC. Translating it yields CASSSWRGSNEQFF.

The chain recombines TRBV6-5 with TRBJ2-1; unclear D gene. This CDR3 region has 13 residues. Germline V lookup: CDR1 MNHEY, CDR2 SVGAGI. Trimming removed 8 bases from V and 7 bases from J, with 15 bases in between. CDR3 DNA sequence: TGTGCCAGCGGTCAGGTCGGTATAAATGAGCAGTTCTTC. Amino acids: CASGQVGINEQFF.

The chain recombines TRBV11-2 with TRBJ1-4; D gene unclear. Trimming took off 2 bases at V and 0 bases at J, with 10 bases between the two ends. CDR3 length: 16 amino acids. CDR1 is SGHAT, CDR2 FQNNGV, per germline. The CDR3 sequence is CASSLITASTNEKLFF. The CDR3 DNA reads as TGTGCCAGCAGCTTAATCACAGCCTCAACTAATGAAAAACTGTTTTTT.

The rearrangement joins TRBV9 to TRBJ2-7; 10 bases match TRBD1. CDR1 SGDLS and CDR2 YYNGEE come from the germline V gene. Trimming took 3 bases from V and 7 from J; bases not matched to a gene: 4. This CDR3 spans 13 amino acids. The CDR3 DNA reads TGTGCCAGCAGCGGACAGGGGGCTGGAGAGCAGTACTTC. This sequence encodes CASSGQGAGEQYF.

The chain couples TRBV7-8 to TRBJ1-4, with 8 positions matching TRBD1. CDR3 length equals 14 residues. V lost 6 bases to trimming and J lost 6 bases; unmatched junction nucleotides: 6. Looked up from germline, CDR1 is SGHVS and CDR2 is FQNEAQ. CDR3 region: CASRSDREHEKLFF. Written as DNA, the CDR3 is TGTGCCAGCAGATCGGACAGGGAGCATGAAAAACTGTTTTTT.

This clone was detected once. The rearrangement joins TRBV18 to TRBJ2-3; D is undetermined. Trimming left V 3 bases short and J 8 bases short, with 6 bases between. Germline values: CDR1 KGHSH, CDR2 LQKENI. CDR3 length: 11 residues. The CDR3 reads CASSPPGTQYF. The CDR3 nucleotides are TGTGCCAGCTCACCCCCGGGTACGCAGTATTTT.

The CDR3 loop reads CATSDSRLTSGAYNEQFF. The CDR3 DNA reads TGTGCCACCAGTGATTCTCGTCTGACTAGCGGCGCCTACAATGAGCAGTTCTTC. The V and J genes are TRBV24-1 and TRBJ2-1; 9 bases map to TRBD2. CDR1 is KGHDR, CDR2 SFDVKD, per germline. Germline trimming cut 2 bases from V and 2 bases from J; bases unmatched to any gene: 9. CDR3 length: 18 residues.

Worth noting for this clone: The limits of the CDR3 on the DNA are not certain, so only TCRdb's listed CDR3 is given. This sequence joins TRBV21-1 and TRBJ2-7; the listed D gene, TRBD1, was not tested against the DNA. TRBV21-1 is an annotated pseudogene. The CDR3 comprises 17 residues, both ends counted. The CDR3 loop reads CASSKWGPGIESYEQYF.

The CDR3 loop reads CATTTHPASLHEQFF. CDR3 DNA sequence: TGTGCCACCACCACTCATCCGGCTAGTCTCCATGAGCAGTTCTTC. The chain employs TRBV15 and TRBJ2-1; no clear D gene. CDR1 is LNHNV, CDR2 YYDKDF, per germline (reference sequence). Deletions cut 7 bases from V and 8 bases from J, with 21 bases between. The CDR3 loop spans 15 amino acids.

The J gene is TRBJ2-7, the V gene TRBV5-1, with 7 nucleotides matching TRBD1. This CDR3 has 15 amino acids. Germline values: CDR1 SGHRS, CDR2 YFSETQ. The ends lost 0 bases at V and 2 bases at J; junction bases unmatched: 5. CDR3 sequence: CASSLARGTPYEQYF. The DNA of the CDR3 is TGCGCCAGCAGCTTGGCCAGGGGGACCCCCTACGAGCAGTACTTC. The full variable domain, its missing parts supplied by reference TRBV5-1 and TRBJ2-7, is KAGVTQTPRYLIKTRGQQVTLSCSPISGHRSVSWYQQTPGQGLQFLFEYFSETQRNKGNFPGRFSGRQFSNSRSEMNVSTLELGDSALYLCASSLARGTPYEQYFGPGTRLTVT.

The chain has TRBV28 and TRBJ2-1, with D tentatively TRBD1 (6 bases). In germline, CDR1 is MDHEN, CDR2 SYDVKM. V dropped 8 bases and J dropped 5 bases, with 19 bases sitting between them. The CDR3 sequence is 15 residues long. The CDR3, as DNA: TGTGCCAGCTTTTTGGCCGGGACACCTCACAATGAGCAGTTCTTC. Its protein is CASFLAGTPHNEQFF. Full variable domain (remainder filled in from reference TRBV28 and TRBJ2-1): DVKVTQSSRYLVKRTGEKVFLECVQDMDHENMFWYRQDPGLGLRLIYFSYDVKMKEKGDIPEGYSVSREKKERFSLILESASTNQTSMYLCASFLAGTPHNEQFFGPGTRLTVL.

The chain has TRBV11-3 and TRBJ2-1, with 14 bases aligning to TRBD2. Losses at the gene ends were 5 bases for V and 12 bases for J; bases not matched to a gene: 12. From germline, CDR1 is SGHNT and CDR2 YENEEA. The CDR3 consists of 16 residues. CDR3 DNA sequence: TGTGCCAGCAGCCCATCCCTGGGACTAGCGGGAGTTCGGCAGTTCTTC. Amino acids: CASSPSLGLAGVRQFF.

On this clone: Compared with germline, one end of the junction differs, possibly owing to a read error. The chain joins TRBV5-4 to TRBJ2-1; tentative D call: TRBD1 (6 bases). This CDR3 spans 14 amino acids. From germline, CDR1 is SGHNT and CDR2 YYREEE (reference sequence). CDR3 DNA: TGTGCCAGCAGCTTGTTGGGGGCCCGGGACCCGTCCCTCTTC. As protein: CASSLLGARDPSLF. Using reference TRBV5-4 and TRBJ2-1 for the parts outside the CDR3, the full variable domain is ETGVTQSPTHLIKTRGQQVTLRCSSQSGHNTVSWYQQALGQGPQFIFQYYREEENGRGNFPPRFSGLQFPNYSSELNVNALELDDSALYLCASSLLGARDPSLFGPGTRLTVL.

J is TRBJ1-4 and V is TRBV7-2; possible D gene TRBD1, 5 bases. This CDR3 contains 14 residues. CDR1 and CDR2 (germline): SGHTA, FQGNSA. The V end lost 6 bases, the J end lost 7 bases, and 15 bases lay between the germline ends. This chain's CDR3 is CASSPTRAREKLFF. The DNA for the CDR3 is TGTGCCAGCAGTCCGACCAGGGCTCGTGAAAAACTGTTTTTT.

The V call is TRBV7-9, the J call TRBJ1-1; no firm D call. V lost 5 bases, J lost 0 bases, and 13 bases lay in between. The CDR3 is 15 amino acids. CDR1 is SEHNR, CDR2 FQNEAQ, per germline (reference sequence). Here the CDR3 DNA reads TGTGCCAGCAGCCCCCCCGGAGGTCTGAACACTGAAGCTTTCTTT. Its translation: CASSPPGGLNTEAFF.

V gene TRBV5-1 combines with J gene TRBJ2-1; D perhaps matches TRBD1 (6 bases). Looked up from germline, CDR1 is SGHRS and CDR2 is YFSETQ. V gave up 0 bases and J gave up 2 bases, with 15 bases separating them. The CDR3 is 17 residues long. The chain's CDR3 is CASSLGPPGATYNEQFF. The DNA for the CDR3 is TGCGCCAGCAGCTTGGGTCCTCCAGGGGCGACCTACAATGAGCAGTTCTTC.

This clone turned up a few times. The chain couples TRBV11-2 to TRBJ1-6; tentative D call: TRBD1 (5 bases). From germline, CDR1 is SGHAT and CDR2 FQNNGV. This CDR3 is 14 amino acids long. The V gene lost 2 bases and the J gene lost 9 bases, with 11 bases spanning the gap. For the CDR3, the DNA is TGTGCCAGCAGCTTACAGGGCCACGTTTCACCCCTCCACTTT. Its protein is CASSLQGHVSPLHF.

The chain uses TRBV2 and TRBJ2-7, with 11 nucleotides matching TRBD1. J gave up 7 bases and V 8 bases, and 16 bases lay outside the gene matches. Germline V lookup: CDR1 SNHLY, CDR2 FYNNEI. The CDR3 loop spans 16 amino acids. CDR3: CASAGTGGHFLQEQYF. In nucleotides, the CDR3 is TGTGCCAGCGCCGGGACAGGGGGACACTTCCTACAAGAGCAGTACTTC.